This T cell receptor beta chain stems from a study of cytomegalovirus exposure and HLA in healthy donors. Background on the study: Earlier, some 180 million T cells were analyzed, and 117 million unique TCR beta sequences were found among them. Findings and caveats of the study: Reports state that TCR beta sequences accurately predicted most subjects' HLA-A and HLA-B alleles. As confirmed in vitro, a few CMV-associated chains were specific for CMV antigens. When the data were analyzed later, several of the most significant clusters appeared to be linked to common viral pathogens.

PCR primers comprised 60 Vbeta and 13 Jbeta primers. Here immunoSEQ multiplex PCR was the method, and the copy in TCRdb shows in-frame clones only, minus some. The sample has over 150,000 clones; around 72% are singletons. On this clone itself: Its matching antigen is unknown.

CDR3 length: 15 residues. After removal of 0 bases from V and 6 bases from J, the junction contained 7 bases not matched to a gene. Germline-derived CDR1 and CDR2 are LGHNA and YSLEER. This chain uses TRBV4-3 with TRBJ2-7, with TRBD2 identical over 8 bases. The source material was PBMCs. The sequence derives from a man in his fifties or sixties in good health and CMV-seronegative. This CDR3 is CASSQDVAGITEQYF. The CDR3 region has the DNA TGCGCCAGCAGCCAAGATGTAGCGGGGATAACCGAGCAGTACTTC.